This T cell receptor beta chain was identified during a study of blood T cell repertoires in COVID-19. Study-level background: There were acute and convalescent COVID-19 samples, and they came from the United States, Italy and Spain. From T cells, B-cell-depleted T cells, or PBMCs came the material, which was cDNA or gDNA.

Per the authors' pipeline: The authors estimated nucleated cell counts from reference gene primer amplification. The data were produced by immunoSEQ multiplex PCR, yet TCRdb's version contains in-frame clones alone and is incomplete. V, J and clone size were drawn from that table, and D and trimming were deduced from the DNA. This table has approximately 94,000 clones, around 88% appearing once. The CDR3 runs 16 residues. Germline V gene sequence: CDR1 SGHTA, CDR2 FQGNSA. Trimming removed 3 bases from V and 1 base from J, with 13 bases in between. This chain uses TRBV7-2 with TRBJ1-5, with D possibly being TRBD1 (5 bases). This clonotype was obtained from a woman in her 70s with acute or convalescent COVID-19. The specimen sequenced was peripheral blood. CDR3 loop: CASSFSAGVSNQPQHF. The CDR3 nucleotides are TGTGCCAGCAGCTTCTCTGCGGGGGTCAGCAATCAGCCCCAGCATTTT.